This entry features one T cell receptor (beta chain) sequence. Its antigen remains unidentified. Trimming removed 5 bases from V and 1 base from J, with 15 bases in between. The CDR3 covers 16 residues. The germline CDR1 and CDR2 sequences are MDHEN and SYDVKM. This record belongs to a study of shared clonotypes between healthy human individuals. Looking at the study overall: The plates for each donor numbered three CD4 naive, three CD4 memory, two CD8 naive and one CD8 memory.

CD45RO-negative cells were positively selected for CCR7, leaving out terminally differentiated effector memory CD45RA+ cells. Clones were sequenced by immunoSEQ multiplex PCR, and TCRdb holds only the in-frame ones, with some missing. Seen here are millions of clones, 85% to 95% observed once, and the top ten hold more than 1.5%. Study observations and caveats: Shared clonotypes: roughly 4.5% naive CD4, approximately 3.4% naive CD8, less than 2.5% memory CD4, 0.4% to 0.5% memory CD8. The study sampled only blood, and tissue repertoires likely differ.

The chain combines TRBV28 with TRBJ1-5; perhaps TRBD1 as D (5 bases). What was sequenced was naive CD8+ T cells from PBMCs. The origin of this receptor is a man between 18 and 35 years old in good health. Some clones in this sample may be carry-over from other donors' samples. CDR3 sequence reads: CASSLPDSWSNQPQHF. CDR3 DNA: TGTGCCAGCAGTCTACCCGACAGTTGGAGCAATCAGCCCCAGCATTTT.